The 28 T cell receptor beta chains reported below all come from one sample, sequenced in a study of cytotoxic CD8 clonotypes in ibrutinib-treated CLL. The assay was immunoSEQ multiplex PCR, and TCRdb's table has in-frame clones only and misses some. The data contain 85,000 or so clones, 75% to 85% of them seen just once; the ten biggest clones take up approximately 5%. The specimen was PBMCs, collected after 12 months of ibrutinib treatment. Receptors were obtained from a human donor with chronic lymphocytic leukemia.

This rearrangement joins TRBV27 to TRBJ2-2; TRBD2 aligns across 7 bases. CDR1 and CDR2 (germline): MNHEY, SMNVEV (reference sequence). With 6 bases clipped from V and 5 bases from J, the junction kept 6 bases outside the gene matches. This CDR3 region has 14 residues. The DNA for the CDR3 is TGTGCCAGCAGATGGGACTACACAACCGGGGAGCTGTTTTTT. Its protein is CASRWDYTTGELFF.

This clone was observed a handful of times. V usage is TRBV7-9 and J usage is TRBJ2-2; 14 bases are a match to TRBD2. Germline V gene sequence: CDR1 SEHNR, CDR2 FQNEAQ (reference sequence). V gave up 1 base and J gave up 6 bases; unmatched junction bases: 1. The CDR3 is 16 residues long. This CDR3 reads CASSLVGLAGAGELFF. The CDR3 region has the DNA TGTGCCAGCAGCTTAGTGGGACTAGCGGGAGCCGGGGAGCTGTTTTTT.

This clone was found a few times. The rearrangement links TRBV7-2 to TRBJ2-2; D uncertain. The length of the CDR3 is 12 residues. Germline CDR1 SGHTA, CDR2 FQGNSA. Between the trimmed V and J ends, which lost 5 bases and 7 bases, there was a span of 8 bases. CDR3 bases: TGTGCCAGCAGCCCCCCGGGCGGGGAGCTGTTTTTT. As protein: CASSPPGGELFF.

This clone has only one observation. The rearrangement links TRBV5-1 to TRBJ2-7; TRBD2 aligns across 7 bases. With V trimmed by 0 bases and J by 4 bases, 10 bases remained unmatched. The CDR3 runs to 16 residues. Germline V gives CDR1 SGHRS, CDR2 YFSETQ. CDR3 coding DNA: TGCGCCAGCAGCTTGGGGGGTGCGGGAGTGGCGTACGAGCAGTACTTC. This gives the protein CASSLGGAGVAYEQYF.

This sequence joins TRBV7-7 and TRBJ2-5; 7 bases align to TRBD2. The ends lost 1 base at V and 1 base at J; junction bases unmatched: 6. Germline loops: CDR1 SSHAT, CDR2 FNYEAQ (reference sequence). This CDR3 region has 16 residues. Here the CDR3 reads CASSLGGGGVQETQYF. CDR3 DNA: TGTGCCAGCAGCTTAGGTGGGGGGGGAGTCCAAGAGACCCAGTACTTC. The full variable domain, its missing parts supplied by reference TRBV7-7 and TRBJ2-5, is GAGVSQSPRYKVTKRGQDVTLRCDPISSHATLYWYQQALGQGPEFLTYFNYEAQPDKSGLPSDRFSAERPEGSISTLTIQRTEQRDSAMYRCASSLGGGGVQETQYFGPGTRLLVL.

DNA of the CDR3: TGTGCCAGCAGGTGGGGCGGGGATGAGCAGTTCTTC. Its protein is CASRWGGDEQFF. V is TRBV21-1 and J is TRBJ2-1; the D call of TRBD2 is as the table states it, not checked on the DNA. TRBV21-1 is a pseudogene locus. This CDR3 is 12 amino acids long.

This chain connects TRBV7-9 to TRBJ2-5; 11 nucleotides align to TRBD2. The CDR3 totals 14 residues. CDR1 is SEHNR and CDR2 is FQNEAQ in the germline V gene (reference sequence). Trimming removed 10 bases from V and 5 bases from J; junction bases left unmatched: 9. CDR3 in amino acids: CATKLAGAWETQYF. The DNA of the CDR3 is TGTGCCACCAAACTAGCGGGGGCTTGGGAGACCCAGTACTTC. The whole variable domain, remainder taken from reference TRBV7-9 and TRBJ2-5, is DTGVSQNPRHKITKRGQNVTFRCDPISEHNRLYWYRQTLGQGPEFLTYFQNEAQLEKSRLLSDRFSAERPKGSFSTLEIQRTEQGDSAMYLCATKLAGAWETQYFGPGTRLLVL.

The chain carries TRBV5-1 and TRBJ2-1; TRBD2 might be the D (7 bases). Germline lookup yields CDR1 SGHRS and CDR2 YFSETQ. The CDR3 sequence is 14 residues long. The V gene lost 2 bases and the J gene lost 5 bases, with 11 bases spanning the gap. CDR3 sequence (DNA): TGCGCCAGCAGCTTCCGGGGGGCGAACAATGAGCAGTTCTTC. It is translated as CASSFRGANNEQFF.

This chain joins TRBV30 and TRBJ1-2; the D is unclear. This CDR3 spans 11 amino acids. The germline CDR1 and CDR2 sequences are GTSNPN and SVGIG (reference sequence). V gave up 0 bases and J gave up 4 bases, with 3 bases separating them. The CDR3 here is CAWSVGYGYTF. Here the CDR3 DNA reads TGTGCCTGGAGTGTGGGCTATGGCTACACCTTC.

This clone was found once. The chain joins TRBV11-3 to TRBJ1-3; no definite D call. V was clipped by 5 bases and J by 4 bases, with 12 bases between them. The germline V gene encodes CDR1 SGHNT and CDR2 YENEEA. The CDR3 loop spans 14 amino acids. The CDR3 sequence is CASSNPPDGNTIYF. DNA for the CDR3: TGTGCCAGCAGCAATCCCCCAGACGGAAACACCATATATTTT.

The chain joins TRBV7-2 to TRBJ2-3, with D perhaps matching TRBD1 or TRBD2 (5 bases each). Germline assignment: CDR1 SGHTA and CDR2 FQGNSA. The CDR3 totals 13 residues. V lost 6 bases and J lost 5, with 12 bases in between. The CDR3 DNA follows: TGTGCCAGCAGGCCCGGTGGGGGAGATACGCAGTATTTT. Encoded protein: CASRPGGGDTQYF.

The chain combines TRBV6-4 with TRBJ2-5; D might be TRBD1 or TRBD2, each matching 5 bases. The CDR3 is 13 amino acids. Trimming shortened V by 5 bases and J by 0 bases, and 7 bases separated the two germline ends. CDR1 and CDR2 from the germline V gene are MRHNA and SNTAGT. This CDR3 reads CASSRGDQETQYF. CDR3 DNA: TGTGCCAGCAGTCGGGGCGACCAAGAGACCCAGTACTTC.

V and J are TRBV18 and TRBJ2-4, with TRBD1 matching over 11 bases. With 3 bases clipped from V and 8 bases from J, the junction kept 9 bases outside the gene matches. This CDR3 comprises 16 residues. Germline CDR1 reads KGHSH; CDR2 reads LQKENI. The CDR3 DNA is TGTGCCAGCTCACCCAAGGACAGGGGGCGCGTGGACATTCAGTACTTC. Translation gives CASSPKDRGRVDIQYF.

The chain is built from TRBV5-1 and TRBJ1-4; possible D gene TRBD1, 6 bases. The V gene's germline CDR1 is SGHRS and CDR2 YFSETQ. This CDR3 contains 15 residues. Trimming removed 3 bases from V and 0 bases from J, with 9 bases in between. This chain's CDR3 is CASSWNRATNEKLFF. The CDR3 DNA sequence: TGCGCCAGCAGCTGGAACAGGGCAACTAATGAAAAACTGTTTTTT.

The J gene is TRBJ1-1, the V gene TRBV28; 7 bases line up with TRBD1. CDR1 and CDR2 (germline): MDHEN, SYDVKM. The CDR3 is made up of 14 amino acids. The ends lost 6 bases at V and 10 bases at J; junction bases unmatched: 14. The CDR3 DNA reads as TGTGCCAGCAGCCACCCCGGGACAGCCTGGGGAGCTTTCTTT. Residues: CASSHPGTAWGAFF.

V and J are TRBV28 and TRBJ1-6, with D perhaps matching TRBD1 (5 bases). V gave up 10 bases and J gave up 0 bases, with 10 bases separating them. Germline CDR1 is MDHEN and CDR2 is SYDVKM. The CDR3 length is 14 residues. CDR3 in DNA: TGTGCCATCACAGGCAGCTCCTATAATTCACCCCTCCACTTT. Protein product: CAITGSSYNSPLHF. The whole variable domain, filled in from reference TRBV28 and TRBJ1-6, reads DVKVTQSSRYLVKRTGEKVFLECVQDMDHENMFWYRQDPGLGLRLIYFSYDVKMKEKGDIPEGYSVSREKKERFSLILESASTNQTSMYLCAITGSSYNSPLHFGNGTRLTVT.

This clone appeared a single time. The chain uses TRBV7-9 and TRBJ1-2; tentative D call: TRBD1 (5 bases). V was cut by 3 bases and J by 4 bases, with 15 bases left in between. CDR3 length: 15 residues. From germline, CDR1 is SEHNR and CDR2 FQNEAQ (reference sequence). The CDR3 protein is CASSFGTGGTYGYTF. The CDR3 bases are TGTGCCAGCAGCTTCGGGACCGGGGGGACCTATGGCTACACCTTC. Complete variable domain (other parts from reference TRBV7-9 and TRBJ1-2): DTGVSQNPRHKITKRGQNVTFRCDPISEHNRLYWYRQTLGQGPEFLTYFQNEAQLEKSRLLSDRFSAERPKGSFSTLEIQRTEQGDSAMYLCASSFGTGGTYGYTFGSGTRLTVV.

This clone was seen a few times. The CDR3 protein is CASSLTGAEGYTF. CDR3 DNA: TGTGCCAGCAGCTTAACCGGGGCAGAGGGCTACACCTTC. The chain has TRBV7-9 and TRBJ1-2, with D perhaps TRBD1 (5 bases). V was cut by 2 bases and J by 8 bases, with 12 bases left in between. CDR1 and CDR2 (germline): SEHNR, FQNEAQ (reference sequence). The CDR3 is made up of 13 amino acids. Filled out from reference TRBV7-9 and TRBJ1-2, the complete variable domain reads DTGVSQNPRHKITKRGQNVTFRCDPISEHNRLYWYRQTLGQGPEFLTYFQNEAQLEKSRLLSDRFSAERPKGSFSTLEIQRTEQGDSAMYLCASSLTGAEGYTFGSGTRLTVV.

This chain joins TRBV7-6 and TRBJ2-1; 8 nucleotides agree with TRBD2. CDR3 length: 17 amino acids. Germline trimming cut 5 bases from V and 0 bases from J; bases unmatched to any gene: 9. CDR1 and CDR2 (germline): SGHVS, FNYEAQ. The CDR3 here is CASSPRGGGSSYNEQFF. The CDR3 DNA sequence: TGTGCCAGCAGCCCCCGGGGCGGGGGGAGCTCCTACAATGAGCAGTTCTTC.

This clone was detected a few times. The chain employs TRBV18 and TRBJ1-4, with D possibly TRBD1 on 5 matching bases. CDR1 is KGHSH, CDR2 LQKENI, per germline. V was clipped by 6 bases and J by 8 bases, with 13 bases between them. The length of the CDR3 is 13 residues. CDR3 sequence reads: CASSRSQGEKLFF. The CDR3, as DNA: TGTGCCAGCTCCCGTTCTCAGGGCGAAAAACTGTTTTTT.

The chain is built from TRBV6-6 and TRBJ1-2, with no clear D. This CDR3 is built from 14 residues. Trimming stripped 0 bases from V and 10 bases from J, with 15 bases between. The germline gives CDR1 MNHNY, CDR2 SVGAGI (reference sequence). CDR3 in amino acids: CASSYSQTAQPYTF. For the CDR3, the DNA is TGTGCCAGCAGTTACTCGCAAACGGCCCAGCCCTACACCTTC.

This chain uses TRBV9 with TRBJ1-4, with 8 nucleotides matching TRBD1. The V gene's germline CDR1 is SGDLS and CDR2 YYNGEE. The CDR3 loop spans 17 amino acids. Trimming took 0 bases from V and 0 from J; bases not matched to a gene: 4. CDR3 bases: TGTGCCAGCAGCGTAGGGCAGGGGGCCGCAACTAATGAAAAACTGTTTTTT. Translating gives CASSVGQGAATNEKLFF.

The chain uses TRBV6-5 and TRBJ2-5; D not certain. From germline, CDR1 is MNHEY and CDR2 SVGAGI. CDR3 length: 15 residues. Trimming removed 6 bases from V and 2 bases from J, with 16 bases in between. CDR3 sequence reads: CASSPRTEYQETQYF. CDR3 coding DNA: TGTGCCAGCAGCCCCCGAACAGAGTATCAAGAGACCCAGTACTTC.

V gene TRBV30 combines with J gene TRBJ2-3, with TRBD1 identical over 8 bases. The V segment lost 4 bases and the J segment 2 bases; nucleotides outside the gene matches: 8. This CDR3 comprises 15 residues. The germline CDR1 and CDR2 sequences are GTSNPN and SVGIG (reference sequence). The CDR3 sequence: CAWTPGQGITDTQYF. CDR3 bases: TGTGCCTGGACCCCCGGACAGGGCATCACAGATACGCAGTATTTT.

The chain carries TRBV19 and TRBJ2-5; 7 positions match TRBD2. The CDR3 has 15 residues. CDR1 is LNHDA, CDR2 SQIVND, per germline (reference sequence). Trimming cost V 4 bases and J 2 bases; bases outside gene matches: 7. The CDR3 nucleotides read TGTGCCAGTAGTAAGTTTCCTAGCGGACAAGAGACCCAGTACTTC. Its translation is CASSKFPSGQETQYF.

This clone was seen ten or more times. The V and J genes are TRBV28 and TRBJ1-1, with D uncertain. V lost 10 bases and J lost 1, with 7 bases in between. Germline V gene sequence: CDR1 MDHEN, CDR2 SYDVKM. CDR3 length equals 11 residues. The CDR3: CATDGNTEAFF. The CDR3 nucleotides are TGTGCCACGGACGGGAACACTGAAGCTTTCTTT.

V and J are TRBV28 and TRBJ1-5; the D is unclear. The CDR3 totals 12 residues. Trimming took off 3 bases at V and 5 bases at J, with 5 bases between the two ends. Per the germline V gene, CDR1 is MDHEN and CDR2 is SYDVKM. The CDR3 sequence: CASSFLHQPQHF. The CDR3 DNA is TGTGCCAGCAGTTTCCTCCATCAGCCCCAGCATTTT. The entire variable domain, with the rest obtained from reference TRBV28 and TRBJ1-5, is as follows: DVKVTQSSRYLVKRTGEKVFLECVQDMDHENMFWYRQDPGLGLRLIYFSYDVKMKEKGDIPEGYSVSREKKERFSLILESASTNQTSMYLCASSFLHQPQHFGDGTRLSIL.

This clone appeared a few times. The V gene is TRBV5-6, the J gene TRBJ2-7; D remains ambiguous. From germline, CDR1 is SGHDT and CDR2 YYEEEE. The CDR3 extends over 15 amino acids. Trimming removed 2 bases at V and 2 bases at J, with 14 bases between. The CDR3: CASSFTLHRPYEQYF. Written as DNA, the CDR3 is TGTGCCAGCAGCTTTACTCTCCATCGTCCCTACGAGCAGTACTTC.